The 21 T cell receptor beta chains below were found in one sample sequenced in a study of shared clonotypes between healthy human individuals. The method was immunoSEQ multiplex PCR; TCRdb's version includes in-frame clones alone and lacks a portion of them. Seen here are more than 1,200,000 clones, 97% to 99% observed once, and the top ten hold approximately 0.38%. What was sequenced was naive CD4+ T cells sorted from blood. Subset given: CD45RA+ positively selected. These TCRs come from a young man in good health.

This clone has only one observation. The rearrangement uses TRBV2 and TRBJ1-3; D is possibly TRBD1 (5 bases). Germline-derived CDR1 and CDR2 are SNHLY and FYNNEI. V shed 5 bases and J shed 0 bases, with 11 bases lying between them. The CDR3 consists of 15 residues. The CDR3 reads CASSMTANSGNTIYF. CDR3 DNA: TGTGCCAGCAGTATGACAGCGAACTCTGGAAACACCATATATTTT.

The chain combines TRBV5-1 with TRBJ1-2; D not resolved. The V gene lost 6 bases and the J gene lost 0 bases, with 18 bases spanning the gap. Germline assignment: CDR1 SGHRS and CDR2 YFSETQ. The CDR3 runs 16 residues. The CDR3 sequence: CASKGNDYPANYGYTF. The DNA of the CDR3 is TGCGCCAGCAAAGGGAACGACTATCCAGCTAACTATGGCTACACCTTC.

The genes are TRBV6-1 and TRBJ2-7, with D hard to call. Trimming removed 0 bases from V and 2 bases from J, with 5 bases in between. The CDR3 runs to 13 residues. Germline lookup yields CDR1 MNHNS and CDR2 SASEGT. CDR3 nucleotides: TGTGCCAGCAGTGAAGCCCTTACCTACGAGCAGTACTTC. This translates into CASSEALTYEQYF.

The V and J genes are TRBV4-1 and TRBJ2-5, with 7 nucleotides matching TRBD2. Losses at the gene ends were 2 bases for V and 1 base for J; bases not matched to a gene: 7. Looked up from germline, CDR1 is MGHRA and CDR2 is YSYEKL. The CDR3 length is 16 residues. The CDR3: CASSQFRLAGQETQYF. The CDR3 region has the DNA TGCGCCAGCAGCCAATTCAGATTAGCGGGCCAAGAGACCCAGTACTTC.

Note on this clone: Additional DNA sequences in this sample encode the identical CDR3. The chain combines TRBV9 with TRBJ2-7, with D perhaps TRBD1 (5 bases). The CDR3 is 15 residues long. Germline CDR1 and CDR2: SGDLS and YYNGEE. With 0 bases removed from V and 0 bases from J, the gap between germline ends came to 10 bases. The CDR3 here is CASSVGGRSSYEQYF. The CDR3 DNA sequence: TGTGCCAGCAGCGTAGGGGGCAGGTCCTCCTACGAGCAGTACTTC.

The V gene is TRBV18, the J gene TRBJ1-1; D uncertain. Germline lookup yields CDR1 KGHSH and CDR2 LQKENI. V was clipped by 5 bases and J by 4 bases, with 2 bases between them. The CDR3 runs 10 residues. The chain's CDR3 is CASSGTEAFF. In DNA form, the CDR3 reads TGTGCCAGCTCAGGCACTGAAGCTTTCTTT.

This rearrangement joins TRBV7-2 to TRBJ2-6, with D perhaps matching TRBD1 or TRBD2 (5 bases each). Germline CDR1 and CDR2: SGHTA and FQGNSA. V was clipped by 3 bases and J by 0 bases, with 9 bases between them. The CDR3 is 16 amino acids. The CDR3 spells CASSLGPSSGANVLTF. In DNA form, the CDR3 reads TGTGCCAGCAGCTTGGGACCGAGCTCTGGGGCCAACGTCCTGACTTTC.

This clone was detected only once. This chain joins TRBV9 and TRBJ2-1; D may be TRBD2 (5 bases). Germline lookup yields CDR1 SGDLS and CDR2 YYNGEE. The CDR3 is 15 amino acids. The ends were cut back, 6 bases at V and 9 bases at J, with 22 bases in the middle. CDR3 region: CASTVVAGEPAEQFF. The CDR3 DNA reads TGTGCCAGCACCGTCGTGGCGGGTGAGCCCGCTGAGCAGTTCTTC. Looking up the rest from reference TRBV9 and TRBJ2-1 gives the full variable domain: DSGVTQTPKHLITATGQRVTLRCSPRSGDLSVYWYQQSLDQGLQFLIQYYNGEERAKGNILERFSAQQFPDLHSELNLSSLELGDSALYFCASTVVAGEPAEQFFGPGTRLTVL.

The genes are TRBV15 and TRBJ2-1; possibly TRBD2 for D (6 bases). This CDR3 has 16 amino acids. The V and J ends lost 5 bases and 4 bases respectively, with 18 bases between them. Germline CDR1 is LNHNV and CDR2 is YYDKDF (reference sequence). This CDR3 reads CATSRTRDSTYNEQFF. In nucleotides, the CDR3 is TGTGCCACCAGCCGGACCCGGGACTCCACATACAATGAGCAGTTCTTC.

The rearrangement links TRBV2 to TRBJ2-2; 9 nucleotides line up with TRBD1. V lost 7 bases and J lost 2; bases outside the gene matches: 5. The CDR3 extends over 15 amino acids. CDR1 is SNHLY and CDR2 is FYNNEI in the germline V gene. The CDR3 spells CASNLDRGNTGELFF. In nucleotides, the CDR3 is TGTGCCAGCAATCTGGACAGGGGTAACACCGGGGAGCTGTTTTTT.

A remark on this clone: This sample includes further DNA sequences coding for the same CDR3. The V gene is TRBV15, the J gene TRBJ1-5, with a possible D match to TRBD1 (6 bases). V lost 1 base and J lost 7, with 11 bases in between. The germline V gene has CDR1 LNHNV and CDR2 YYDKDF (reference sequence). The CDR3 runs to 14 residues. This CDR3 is CATSRGGGGQPQHF. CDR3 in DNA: TGTGCCACCAGCAGAGGGGGAGGGGGGCAGCCCCAGCATTTT.

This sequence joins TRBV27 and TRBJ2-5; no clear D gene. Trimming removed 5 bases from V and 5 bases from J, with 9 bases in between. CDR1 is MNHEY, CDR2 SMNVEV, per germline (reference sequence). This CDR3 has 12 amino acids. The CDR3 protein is CASSPNRETQYF. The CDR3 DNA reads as TGTGCCAGCAGTCCGAACCGGGAGACCCAGTACTTC.

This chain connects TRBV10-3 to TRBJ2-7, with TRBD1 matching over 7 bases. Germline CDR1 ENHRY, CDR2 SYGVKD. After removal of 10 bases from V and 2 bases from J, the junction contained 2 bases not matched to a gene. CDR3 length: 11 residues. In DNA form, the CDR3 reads TGTGCCACACAGGGGACCTACGAGCAGTACTTC. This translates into CATQGTYEQYF.

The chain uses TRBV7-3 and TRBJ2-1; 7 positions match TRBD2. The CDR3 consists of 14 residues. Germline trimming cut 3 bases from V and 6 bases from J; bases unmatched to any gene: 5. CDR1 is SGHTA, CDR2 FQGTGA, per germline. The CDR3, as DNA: TGTGCCAGCAGCTTCGGGGGGACCACCAATGAGCAGTTCTTC. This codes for CASSFGGTTNEQFF. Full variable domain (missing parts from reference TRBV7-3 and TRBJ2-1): GAGVSQTPSNKVTEKGKYVELRCDPISGHTALYWYRQSLGQGPEFLIYFQGTGAADDSGLPNDRFFAVRPEGSVSTLKIQRTERGDSAVYLCASSFGGTTNEQFFGPGTRLTVL.

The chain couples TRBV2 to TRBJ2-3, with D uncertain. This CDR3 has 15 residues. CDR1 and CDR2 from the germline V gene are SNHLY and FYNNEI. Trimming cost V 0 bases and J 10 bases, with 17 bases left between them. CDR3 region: CASSEALLGRSPQYF. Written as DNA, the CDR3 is TGTGCCAGCAGTGAAGCGCTTCTTGGACGGTCTCCGCAGTATTTT.

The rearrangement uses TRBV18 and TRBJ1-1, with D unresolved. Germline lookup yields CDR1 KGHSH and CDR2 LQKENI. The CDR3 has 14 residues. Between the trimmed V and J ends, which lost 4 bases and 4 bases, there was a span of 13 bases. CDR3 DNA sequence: TGTGCCAGCTCACTCAGAGAGGGATCCACTGAAGCTTTCTTT. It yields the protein CASSLREGSTEAFF. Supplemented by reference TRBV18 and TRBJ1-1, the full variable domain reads NAGVMQNPRHLVRRRGQEARLRCSPMKGHSHVYWYRQLPEEGLKFMVYLQKENIIDESGMPKERFSAEFPKEGPSILRIQQVVRGDSAAYFCASSLREGSTEAFFGQGTRLTVV.

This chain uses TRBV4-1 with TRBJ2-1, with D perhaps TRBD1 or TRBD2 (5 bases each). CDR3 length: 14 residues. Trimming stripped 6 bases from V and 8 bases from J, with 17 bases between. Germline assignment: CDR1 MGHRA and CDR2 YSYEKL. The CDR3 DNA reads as TGCGCCAGCAGGCCGACAGAAGCGGCGGATGAGCAGTTCTTC. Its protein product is CASRPTEAADEQFF.

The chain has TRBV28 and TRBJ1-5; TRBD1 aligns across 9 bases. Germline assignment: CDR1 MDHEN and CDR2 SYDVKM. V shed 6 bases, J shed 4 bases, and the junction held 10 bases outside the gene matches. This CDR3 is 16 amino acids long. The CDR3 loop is CASSFTSGQGNQPQHF. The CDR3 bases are TGTGCCAGCAGCTTTACCTCAGGACAGGGGAATCAGCCCCAGCATTTT.

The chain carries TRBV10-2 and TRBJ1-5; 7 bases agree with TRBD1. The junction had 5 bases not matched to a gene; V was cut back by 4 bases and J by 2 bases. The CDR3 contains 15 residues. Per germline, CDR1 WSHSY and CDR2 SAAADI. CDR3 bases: TGCGCCAGCAGTGGGACAGGTTGGGGCAATCAGCCCCAGCATTTT. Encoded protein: CASSGTGWGNQPQHF.

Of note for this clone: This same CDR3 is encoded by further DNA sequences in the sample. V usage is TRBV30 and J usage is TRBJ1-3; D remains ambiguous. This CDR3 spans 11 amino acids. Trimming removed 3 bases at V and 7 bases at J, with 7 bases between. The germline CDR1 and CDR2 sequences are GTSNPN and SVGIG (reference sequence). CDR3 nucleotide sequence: TGTGCCTGGAGCCCGGGGAACACCATATATTTT. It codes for CAWSPGNTIYF.

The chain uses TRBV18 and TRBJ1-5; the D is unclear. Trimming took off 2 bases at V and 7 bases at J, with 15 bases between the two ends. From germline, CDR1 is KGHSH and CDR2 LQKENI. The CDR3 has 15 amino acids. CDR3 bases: TGTGCCAGCTCACCAAGATCGGGGAGTGGGCAGCCCCAGCATTTT. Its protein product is CASSPRSGSGQPQHF.